This is a list of T cell receptor beta chains from one sample in a study of shared clonotypes between healthy human individuals. Measured with immunoSEQ multiplex PCR; TCRdb has only the in-frame clones, and not every one. The sample contains 2,100,000 or so clones, 95% of which appear only once. The material sequenced was naive CD4+ T cells sorted from blood. The receptor source for this set is a man between 18 and 35 years old in good health. CDR3s include the opening cysteine and the closing phenylalanine or tryptophan. The D gene is left open where the match is weak. Clone size is given for some rows only: seen once, a few or many times, or a class if the clone is expanded.

NA	NA	TRBV7-8	TRBJ1-4	CASSLGGAGVSEKLFF	TGTGCCAGCAGCTTAGGAGGGGCAGGGGTATCTGAAAAACTGTTTTTT
TRBD1	NA	TRBV5-1	TRBJ1-2	CASSRTGGLSMGDYGYTF	TGCGCCAGCAGCAGGACAGGGGGGTTGAGTATGGGTGACTATGGCTACACCTTC
NA	NA	TRBV18	TRBJ2-3	CASSPPSADTQYF	TGTGCCAGCTCACCACCCAGCGCAGATACGCAGTATTTT
TRBD2	NA	TRBV5-1	TRBJ2-7	CASSRTRTSGSYEQYF	TGCGCCAGCAGCCGAACCCGGACTAGCGGTTCCTACGAGCAGTACTTC
NA	NA	TRBV6-5	TRBJ1-1	CASSYQVNTEAFF	TGTGCCAGCAGTTACCAAGTGAACACTGAAGCTTTCTTT
NA	NA	TRBV4-3	TRBJ2-1	CASSQDPRSYNEQFF	TGCGCCAGCAGCCAAGATCCCCGCTCCTACAATGAGCAGTTCTTC
TRBD2	NA	TRBV11-2	TRBJ2-7	CASSSLAGGGSGHEQYF	TGTGCCAGCAGCTCGCTAGCGGGAGGAGGTTCTGGTCACGAGCAGTACTTC
TRBD1	NA	TRBV19	TRBJ1-1	CASKGQSMNTEAFF	TGTGCCAGTAAGGGACAGAGTATGAACACTGAAGCTTTCTTT
NA	once	TRBV28	TRBJ1-4	CASSPREGFNEKLFF	TGTGCCAGCAGTCCCCGGGAGGGGTTTAATGAAAAACTGTTTTTT
NA	NA	TRBV6-4	TRBJ1-1	CASRQEENTEAFF	TGTGCCAGCAGACAGGAGGAGAACACTGAAGCTTTCTTT
NA	NA	TRBV7-8	TRBJ1-2	CASSTPQGVGTF	TGTGCCAGCAGCACACCACAGGGCGTGGGAACCTTC
NA	NA	TRBV2	TRBJ2-2	CASTGSSGRNTGELFF	TGTGCCAGCACCGGATCTTCGGGACGGAACACCGGGGAGCTGTTTTTT
NA	NA	TRBV5-1	TRBJ2-5	CASSLDTGAQETQYF	TGCGCCAGCAGCTTGGATACTGGGGCCCAAGAGACCCAGTACTTC
NA	NA	TRBV7-2	TRBJ2-2	CASSSDLFTGELFF	TGTGCCAGCAGCTCCGACTTATTCACCGGGGAGCTGTTTTTT
NA	NA	TRBV18	TRBJ1-5	CASSQAGIQPQHF	TGTGCCAGCTCCCAAGCGGGGATACAGCCCCAGCATTTT
NA	NA	TRBV11-2	TRBJ2-7	CASSFQKGRNEQYF	TGTGCCAGCAGCTTTCAGAAGGGAAGGAACGAGCAGTACTTC
NA	NA	TRBV7-2	TRBJ1-2	CASSFNGNYGYTF	TGTGCCAGCAGCTTTAACGGGAACTATGGCTACACCTTC
NA	NA	TRBV12-5	TRBJ1-3	CASGLGTLIPGNTIYF	TGTGCTAGTGGTTTGGGTACCCTTATCCCTGGAAACACCATATATTTT
NA	NA	TRBV25-1	TRBJ2-3	CASSQAGITDTQYF	TGTGCCAGCAGCCAGGCGGGGATAACAGATACGCAGTATTTT
NA	NA	TRBV6-6	TRBJ1-1	CASSSRTEMNTEAFF	TGTGCCAGCAGTTCTAGGACGGAAATGAACACTGAAGCTTTCTTT
NA	once	TRBV5-1	TRBJ1-1	CASSMGLSTEAFF	TGCGCCAGCAGCATGGGATTGAGCACTGAAGCTTTCTTT
NA	NA	TRBV9	TRBJ1-3	CASSVGAASGNTIYF	TGTGCCAGCAGCGTAGGGGCAGCCTCTGGAAACACCATATATTTT
TRBD1	NA	TRBV27	TRBJ1-1	CASRSRTGWNTEAFF	TGTGCCAGCAGATCACGGACAGGGTGGAACACTGAAGCTTTCTTT
TRBD1	NA	TRBV19	TRBJ1-2	CASSVPGQGAHGYTF	TGTGCCAGTAGTGTCCCGGGACAGGGGGCGCATGGCTACACCTTC
NA	NA	TRBV7-9	TRBJ2-2	CASSLALLTGELFF	TGTGCCAGCAGCTTAGCCCTCCTGACAGGGGAGCTGTTTTTT
NA	NA	TRBV30	TRBJ1-1	CAWRTGQSNTEAFF	TGTGCCTGGAGGACCGGACAGTCGAACACTGAAGCTTTCTTT
TRBD2	NA	TRBV7-7	TRBJ2-5	CASSSGLAGEGETQYF	TGTGCTAGCAGCAGTGGACTAGCGGGAGAGGGTGAGACCCAGTACTTC
NA	once	TRBV27	TRBJ1-5	CASRTTAGGGNQPQHF	TGTGCCAGCAGAACGACCGCCGGTGGTGGCAATCAGCCCCAGCATTTT
TRBD2	NA	TRBV10-3	TRBJ2-2	CAILAGVSGELFF	TGTGCCATACTAGCGGGAGTCTCCGGGGAGCTGTTTTTT
NA	NA	TRBV5-6	TRBJ2-2	CASSLSQVNTGELFF	TGTGCCAGCAGCTTGTCACAGGTCAACACCGGGGAGCTGTTTTTT
NA	NA	TRBV10-3	TRBJ2-1	CAITGVGNEQFF	TGTGCCATCACTGGGGTCGGGAATGAGCAGTTCTTC
TRBD1	NA	TRBV7-9	TRBJ1-1	CASSLGTGGDTEAFF	TGTGCCAGCAGCTTAGGAACAGGGGGCGACACTGAAGCTTTCTTT
NA	NA	TRBV7-6	TRBJ2-7	CASSSFRGYEQYF	TGTGCCAGCAGCTCCTTCAGGGGCTACGAGCAGTACTTC
TRBD1	once	TRBV5-1	TRBJ1-6	CASSFGQGSSPLHF	TGCGCCAGCAGTTTCGGACAGGGATCTTCACCCCTCCACTTT
NA	NA	TRBV6-1	TRBJ2-1	CASGFLHRVRDEQFF	TGTGCCAGCGGTTTTTTGCACAGGGTTCGGGATGAGCAGTTCTTC
NA	NA	TRBV7-9	TRBJ1-6	CASSSTGGATSPLHF	TGTGCCAGCAGCTCGACTGGGGGGGCAACTTCACCCCTCCACTTT
TRBD1	NA	TRBV18	TRBJ1-2	CASSTGQGTNYGYTF	TGTGCCAGCTCAACGGGACAGGGGACTAACTATGGCTACACCTTC
NA	NA	TRBV7-2	TRBJ2-5	CASKLHPTEGAQYF	TGTGCCAGCAAACTGCACCCGACGGAGGGGGCCCAGTACTTC
TRBD1	NA	TRBV28	TRBJ1-5	CASSFPGVRLRQGSTQPQHF	TGTGCCAGCAGTTTTCCAGGGGTACGATTAAGACAGGGGTCGACACAGCCCCAGCATTTT
NA	NA	TRBV11-2	TRBJ2-3	CASSIGQLDTQYF	TGTGCCAGCAGCATCGGACAGTTAGATACGCAGTATTTT
NA	NA	TRBV2	TRBJ1-1	CASRLLLNTEAFF	TGTGCCAGCAGATTGCTATTAAACACTGAAGCTTTCTTT
NA	NA	TRBV6-1	TRBJ1-5	CASRADRLSGQPQHF	TGTGCCAGCAGGGCCGACAGACTTTCCGGGCAGCCCCAGCATTTT
NA	NA	TRBV5-4	TRBJ2-6	CASSLAGAGANVLTF	TGTGCCAGCAGCTTGGCAGGGGCTGGGGCCAACGTCCTGACTTTC
NA	NA	TRBV18	TRBJ1-1	CASSPLEVGTEAFF	TGTGCCAGCTCACCACTGGAGGTTGGTACTGAAGCTTTCTTT
NA	NA	TRBV5-1	TRBJ1-4	CASSLVAGAGEKLFF	TGCGCCAGCAGCTTGGTGGCAGGGGCGGGCGAAAAACTGTTTTTT
TRBD1	NA	TRBV6-5	TRBJ1-4	CASSYRQGRYEKLFF	TGTGCCAGCAGTTACCGACAGGGGAGATATGAAAAACTGTTTTTT
NA	NA	TRBV6-6	TRBJ2-7	CASSYSKLMRWYF	TGTGCCAGCAGTTACTCGAAGCTTATGAGGTGGTACTTC
NA	NA	TRBV18	TRBJ1-1	CASFIDGGLIMNTEAFF	TGTGCCAGCTTCATCGACGGGGGGCTCATTATGAACACTGAAGCTTTCTTT
TRBD2	NA	TRBV7-9	TRBJ2-1	CASSLASTRGGNEQFF	TGTGCCAGCAGCTTAGCGTCTACTCGGGGAGGGAATGAGCAGTTCTTC
NA	NA	TRBV7-2	TRBJ1-2	CASSLRAGDIGGYTF	TGTGCCAGCAGCTTAAGAGCAGGCGATATCGGTGGCTACACCTTC
TRBD1	NA	TRBV7-2	TRBJ1-2	CASSQTPGQGYGYTF	TGTGCCAGCAGCCAAACGCCCGGACAGGGGTATGGCTACACCTTC
TRBD1	NA	TRBV5-6	TRBJ2-2	CASSRLDRGGTGELFF	TGTGCCAGCAGCCGTCTCGACAGGGGTGGAACCGGGGAGCTGTTTTTT
NA	NA	TRBV6-5	TRBJ2-7	CASQRSPLEQYF	TGTGCCAGCCAACGGAGCCCCCTCGAGCAGTACTTC
NA	once	TRBV27	TRBJ1-2	CASSSPPFNYGYTF	TGTGCCAGCAGTTCTCCGCCGTTTAACTATGGCTACACCTTC
NA	NA	TRBV7-6	TRBJ2-7	CASSFDKGVSYEQYF	TGTGCCAGCAGCTTCGACAAGGGGGTTTCCTACGAGCAGTACTTC
NA	NA	TRBV7-9	TRBJ2-2	CASSRVPTNTGELFF	TGTGCCAGCAGCCGCGTTCCAACGAACACCGGGGAGCTGTTTTTT
TRBD1	once	TRBV30	TRBJ1-2	CAWSPGQDNYGYTF	TGTGCCTGGAGCCCGGGACAGGATAACTATGGCTACACCTTC
NA	NA	TRBV5-1	TRBJ2-5	CASSLGLDQETQYF	TGCGCCAGCAGCTTGGGTTTAGACCAAGAGACCCAGTACTTC
NA	NA	TRBV19	TRBJ2-2	CATSTRVMSGELFF	TGTGCCACCTCAACCAGGGTTATGTCCGGGGAGCTGTTTTTT